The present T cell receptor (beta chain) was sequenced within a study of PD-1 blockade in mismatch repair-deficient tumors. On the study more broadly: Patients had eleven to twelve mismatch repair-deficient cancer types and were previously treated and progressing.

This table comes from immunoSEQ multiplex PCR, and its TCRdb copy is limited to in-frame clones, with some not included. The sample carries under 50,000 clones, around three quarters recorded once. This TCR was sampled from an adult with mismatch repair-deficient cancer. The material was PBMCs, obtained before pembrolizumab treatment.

CDR3 coding DNA: TGTGCCAGTAGTATTGGGAGCTCCTACAATGAGCAGTTCTTC. As protein: CASSIGSSYNEQFF. The chain links TRBV19 to TRBJ2-1; possibly TRBD2 for D (5 bases). There are 14 residues in the CDR3. CDR1 is LNHDA, CDR2 SQIVND, per germline (reference sequence). Trimming took off 3 bases at V and 0 bases at J, with 6 bases between the two ends.